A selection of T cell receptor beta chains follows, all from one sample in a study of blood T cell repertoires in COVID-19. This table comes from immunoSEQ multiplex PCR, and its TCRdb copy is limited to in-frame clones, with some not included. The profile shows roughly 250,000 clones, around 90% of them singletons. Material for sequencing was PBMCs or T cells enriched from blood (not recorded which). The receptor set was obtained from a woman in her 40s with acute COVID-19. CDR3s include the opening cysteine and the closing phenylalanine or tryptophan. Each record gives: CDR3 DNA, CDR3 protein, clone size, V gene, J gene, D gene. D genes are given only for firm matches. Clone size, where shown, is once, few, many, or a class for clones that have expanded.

cdr3_nt: TGTGCCAGCAGCGGGGCCGCCTACAGGTTGCCCTTC
cdr3_aa: CASSGAAYRLPF
clone_size: once
v_call: TRBV5-8
j_call: TRBJ1-2
d_call: NA

cdr3_nt: TGTGCCAGCAGTTACGATTGGGGAGGAGATACTGAAGCTTTCTTT
cdr3_aa: CASSYDWGGDTEAFF
clone_size: NA
v_call: TRBV6-5
j_call: TRBJ1-1
d_call: NA

cdr3_nt: TGTGCCAGCAGCACCGGGACAGGGGAAGAAAAACTGTTTTTT
cdr3_aa: CASSTGTGEEKLFF
clone_size: NA
v_call: TRBV9
j_call: TRBJ1-4
d_call: TRBD1

cdr3_nt: TGTGCCAGCTCAACCCGGGACAGACCAGACAATGAGCAGTTCTTC
cdr3_aa: CASSTRDRPDNEQFF
clone_size: NA
v_call: TRBV18
j_call: TRBJ2-1
d_call: TRBD1

cdr3_nt: TGTGCCAGCAGTTTGAGCACCGGGGAGCTGTTTTTT
cdr3_aa: CASSLSTGELFF
clone_size: NA
v_call: TRBV28
j_call: TRBJ2-2
d_call: NA

cdr3_nt: TGTGCCAGCAGCCAAGCATCCGGGACTAGCGGGAGCAATGAGCAGTTCTTC
cdr3_aa: CASSQASGTSGSNEQFF
clone_size: NA
v_call: TRBV4-2
j_call: TRBJ2-1
d_call: TRBD2

cdr3_nt: TGTGCCAGCAGCAGAGGACAGGGCAACACTGAAGCTTTCTTT
cdr3_aa: CASSRGQGNTEAFF
clone_size: NA
v_call: TRBV11-2
j_call: TRBJ1-1
d_call: TRBD1

cdr3_nt: TGTGCCAGTAGCCCCTCAGGGCCCCCCAACGAGCAGTACTTC
cdr3_aa: CASSPSGPPNEQYF
clone_size: few
v_call: TRBV19
j_call: TRBJ2-7
d_call: NA

cdr3_nt: TGTGCCAGCAGCCTCACACTGAACACTGAAGCTTTCTTT
cdr3_aa: CASSLTLNTEAFF
clone_size: NA
v_call: TRBV7-2
j_call: TRBJ1-1
d_call: NA

cdr3_nt: TGTGCCAGCAGCTATACCCCCCAGGGGCCAGGGGTTGGGTGCTACACCTTC
cdr3_aa: CASSYTPQGPGVGCYTF
clone_size: NA
v_call: TRBV7-3
j_call: TRBJ1-2
d_call: NA

cdr3_nt: TGTGCCACCAGCAGAGCGCCCGCCAGCCAAGAGACCCAGTACTTC
cdr3_aa: CATSRAPASQETQYF
clone_size: NA
v_call: TRBV15
j_call: TRBJ2-5
d_call: NA

cdr3_nt: TGTGCCAGCTCACCCTTTACCCTACAGGGGAATGAGCAGTTCTTC
cdr3_aa: CASSPFTLQGNEQFF
clone_size: once
v_call: TRBV18
j_call: TRBJ2-1
d_call: TRBD1

cdr3_nt: TGTGCCAGCAGTTTGGGGGGGTATTCAGATACGCAGTATTTT
cdr3_aa: CASSLGGYSDTQYF
clone_size: NA
v_call: TRBV6-2/TRBV6-3
j_call: TRBJ2-3
d_call: TRBD2

cdr3_nt: TGCGCCAGCAGTGAGACGGGTGCAACTAATGAAAAACTGTTTTTT
cdr3_aa: CASSETGATNEKLFF
clone_size: NA
v_call: TRBV10-2
j_call: TRBJ1-4
d_call: NA

cdr3_nt: TGTGCCAGCTCACCACCGGTGGACAGGGGGTACCAAGAGACCCAGTACTTC
cdr3_aa: CASSPPVDRGYQETQYF
clone_size: NA
v_call: TRBV18
j_call: TRBJ2-5
d_call: TRBD1

cdr3_nt: TGTGCCTACATCCGGGACAGGGGCAACGAGCAGTACTTC
cdr3_aa: CAYIRDRGNEQYF
clone_size: once
v_call: TRBV30
j_call: TRBJ2-7
d_call: TRBD1

cdr3_nt: TGTGCCAGCAGTCGTAACAGGGTAGAGAACACTGAAGCTTTCTTT
cdr3_aa: CASSRNRVENTEAFF
clone_size: once
v_call: TRBV27
j_call: TRBJ1-1
d_call: NA

cdr3_nt: TGTGCCAGCAGTGTGGACAGGGGGCGGGACATTCAGTACTTC
cdr3_aa: CASSVDRGRDIQYF
clone_size: NA
v_call: TRBV2
j_call: TRBJ2-4
d_call: TRBD1

cdr3_nt: TGCGCCAGCAGCTTGGCCGGGGGGGGACCCACAGATACGCAGTATTTT
cdr3_aa: CASSLAGGGPTDTQYF
clone_size: NA
v_call: TRBV5-1
j_call: TRBJ2-3
d_call: TRBD2

cdr3_nt: TGTGCCAGCAGGCTATCAGGGCCAGATACGCAGTATTTT
cdr3_aa: CASRLSGPDTQYF
clone_size: NA
v_call: TRBV7-6
j_call: TRBJ2-3
d_call: NA

cdr3_nt: TGTGCCAGCAGCCAAGATAGTCGGACTAGCGGGAGGGTGTATGAGACCCAGTACTTC
cdr3_aa: CASSQDSRTSGRVYETQYF
clone_size: NA
v_call: TRBV3-1/TRBV3-2
j_call: TRBJ2-5
d_call: TRBD2

cdr3_nt: TGTGCCAGCAGTGATGACAGTTTCTATAATTCACCCCTCCACTTT
cdr3_aa: CASSDDSFYNSPLHF
clone_size: NA
v_call: TRBV3-1/TRBV3-2
j_call: TRBJ1-6
d_call: NA

cdr3_nt: TGTGCCAGCAGTTTCGGGGATCAGAACTATGGCTACACCTTC
cdr3_aa: CASSFGDQNYGYTF
clone_size: NA
v_call: TRBV28
j_call: TRBJ1-2
d_call: NA

cdr3_nt: TGCGCCAGCAGCTCAGGACAGCCACCCCTCCACTTT
cdr3_aa: CASSSGQPPLHF
clone_size: NA
v_call: TRBV5-1
j_call: TRBJ1-6
d_call: NA

cdr3_nt: TGTGCCAGTAGTATTGGAGACAGGGCGCGTCAGCCCCAGCATTTT
cdr3_aa: CASSIGDRARQPQHF
clone_size: NA
v_call: TRBV19
j_call: TRBJ1-5
d_call: TRBD1

cdr3_nt: TGCGCCAGCAGCCCAGAAATCGGGGGTTCACCCCTCCACTTT
cdr3_aa: CASSPEIGGSPLHF
clone_size: few
v_call: TRBV5-1
j_call: TRBJ1-6
d_call: NA

cdr3_nt: TGTGCCAGTAGTTCCAGAACAGGGGGTAGTGAGACCCAGTACTTC
cdr3_aa: CASSSRTGGSETQYF
clone_size: NA
v_call: TRBV19
j_call: TRBJ2-5
d_call: TRBD1

cdr3_nt: TGTGCCAGCAGCTTAGGGTGGGGGACAGAAAATTCACCCCTCCACTTT
cdr3_aa: CASSLGWGTENSPLHF
clone_size: few
v_call: TRBV7-8
j_call: TRBJ1-6
d_call: TRBD1

cdr3_nt: TGTGCCAGCAGCGACCCTCGGGGGGCAAACGAGCAGTACTTC
cdr3_aa: CASSDPRGANEQYF
clone_size: NA
v_call: TRBV9
j_call: TRBJ2-7
d_call: NA

cdr3_nt: TGTGCCAGTAGTACCGGACAGAAGAACACTGAAGCTTTCTTT
cdr3_aa: CASSTGQKNTEAFF
clone_size: NA
v_call: TRBV19
j_call: TRBJ1-1
d_call: NA

cdr3_nt: TGTGCCAGCAGCTTAAGGAGGGACAGGGGCCACGAGCAGTACTTC
cdr3_aa: CASSLRRDRGHEQYF
clone_size: NA
v_call: TRBV7-6
j_call: TRBJ2-7
d_call: TRBD1

cdr3_nt: TGTGCCAGCAGCCCGAGGGGCGGGGAGCCACAAGAGACCCAGTACTTC
cdr3_aa: CASSPRGGEPQETQYF
clone_size: NA
v_call: TRBV9
j_call: TRBJ2-5
d_call: NA

cdr3_nt: TGCGCCAGCAGTACTGACTCGGGAGGCGATGAAAAACTGTTTTTT
cdr3_aa: CASSTDSGGDEKLFF
clone_size: NA
v_call: TRBV10-1
j_call: TRBJ1-4
d_call: NA

cdr3_nt: TGTGCCAGCAGTCCACAGGGGGCGGTCTATGGCTACACCTTC
cdr3_aa: CASSPQGAVYGYTF
clone_size: NA
v_call: TRBV28
j_call: TRBJ1-2
d_call: TRBD1

cdr3_nt: TGTGCCAGCAGCTTAGCGACAGGGGGCACCGGGGAGCTGTTTTTT
cdr3_aa: CASSLATGGTGELFF
clone_size: NA
v_call: TRBV7-6
j_call: TRBJ2-2
d_call: TRBD1

cdr3_nt: TGTGCCAGCAGTGTGGCAGGGGGAAACAGCAATCAGCCCCAGCATTTT
cdr3_aa: CASSVAGGNSNQPQHF
clone_size: NA
v_call: TRBV6-1
j_call: TRBJ1-5
d_call: TRBD1

cdr3_nt: TGTGCCATCACTAAGGAGGGACAGGGTGTCAATGAGCAGTTCTTC
cdr3_aa: CAITKEGQGVNEQFF
clone_size: NA
v_call: TRBV2
j_call: TRBJ2-1
d_call: TRBD1

cdr3_nt: TGTGCCAGCAGCTTAACAGGGGTAAACACTGAAGCTTTCTTT
cdr3_aa: CASSLTGVNTEAFF
clone_size: NA
v_call: TRBV7-9
j_call: TRBJ1-1
d_call: TRBD1

cdr3_nt: TGCGCCAGCAGCCAAGTACAGAACACCGGGGAGCTGTTTTTT
cdr3_aa: CASSQVQNTGELFF
clone_size: NA
v_call: TRBV4-3
j_call: TRBJ2-2
d_call: NA

cdr3_nt: TGTGCCAGCAGCGGAGCGGGGGGACTAGCGGGAGGTAATGAGCAGTTCTTC
cdr3_aa: CASSGAGGLAGGNEQFF
clone_size: NA
v_call: TRBV7-9
j_call: TRBJ2-1
d_call: TRBD2

cdr3_nt: TGTGCCAGCACCCCCCAGGACAGGAACAATCAGCCCCAGCATTTT
cdr3_aa: CASTPQDRNNQPQHF
clone_size: once
v_call: TRBV6-2/TRBV6-3
j_call: TRBJ1-5
d_call: TRBD1

cdr3_nt: TGTGCCAGCAGCCAAGATCGACACGGACTTGAAGCTTTCTTT
cdr3_aa: CASSQDRHGLEAFF
clone_size: NA
v_call: TRBV4-2
j_call: TRBJ1-1
d_call: NA

cdr3_nt: TGTGCCACCAGTGGCCGGTCCACAGATACGCAGTATTTT
cdr3_aa: CATSGRSTDTQYF
clone_size: NA
v_call: TRBV24-1
j_call: TRBJ2-3
d_call: NA

cdr3_nt: TGTGCCACCAGTGATTCCCGTGGAGGGGAAGAGACCCAGTACTTC
cdr3_aa: CATSDSRGGEETQYF
clone_size: NA
v_call: TRBV24-1
j_call: TRBJ2-5
d_call: NA

cdr3_nt: TGTGCCAGCAGCTTGGGGGGACAGGGGTCAGAGACCCAGTACTTC
cdr3_aa: CASSLGGQGSETQYF
clone_size: NA
v_call: TRBV5-4
j_call: TRBJ2-5
d_call: TRBD1